This entry describes one TCR beta chain. The antigen is unknown. These data belong to a study of T cell repertoires in cytomegalovirus infection. At the level of the study: Public TCR beta signatures were indicative of both CMV infection and a matching HLA type.

TCRdb re-called the reads through MiXCR, storing one row per CDR3 protein. The data contain about 340,000 distinct CDR3 sequences, 25% to 35% of them singletons. Germline V gives CDR1 MNHNY, CDR2 SVGAGI (reference sequence). This CDR3 is 14 amino acids long. After removal of 6 bases from V and 5 bases from J, the junction contained 8 bases not matched to a gene. The chain combines TRBV6-6 with TRBJ2-5; TRBD1 matches at 8 bases. The receptor comes from a human donor in good health (CMV status not recorded). Some clones in this sample may be carry-over from other donors' samples. The material sequenced was cultured PBMCs, taken from culture after CMV antigen stimulation. The CDR3 spells CASRKQGVQETQYF. CDR3 bases: TGTGCCAGCAGGAAACAGGGGGTACAGGAGACCCAGTACTTC.